This TCR beta chain emerged from a study of vaccination and CD4 T cells after COVID-19. Turning to the study itself: About nine convalescent patients had mild and one had severe PCR-confirmed SARS-CoV-2 disease. Four females and six males made up the convalescents, two of whom were Hispanic.

Points on this clonotype: The target antigen is unknown. Relative to the germline gene, one junction end is altered; a read error may explain this.

This CDR3 has 13 residues. This sample's treatment: approximately 9-day PBMC culture with coronavirus spike peptide pools or control peptides (ViraFEST assay). Positive PCR results dated from March to December 2020, before the US Alpha, Beta and Delta variants. An Oncomine TCR Beta short-read assay was used to sequence the DNA from cultured CD4+ T cells. TCRdb called the PCR reads again in MiXCR, with one record for every CDR3 protein. The data show 17,000 or so distinct CDR3 sequences, 55% seen once. Material: CD4+ T cells from blood, cultured in vitro. The clonotype comes from a human donor who had recovered from COVID-19. The chain combines TRBV12-3 or TRBV12-4 with TRBJ1-1; D is unclear. CDR3 loop: CASSLFLKTEAFF. CDR3 nucleotides: TGTGCCAGCAGTTTATTTTTGAAGACTGAAGCTTTCTTT.